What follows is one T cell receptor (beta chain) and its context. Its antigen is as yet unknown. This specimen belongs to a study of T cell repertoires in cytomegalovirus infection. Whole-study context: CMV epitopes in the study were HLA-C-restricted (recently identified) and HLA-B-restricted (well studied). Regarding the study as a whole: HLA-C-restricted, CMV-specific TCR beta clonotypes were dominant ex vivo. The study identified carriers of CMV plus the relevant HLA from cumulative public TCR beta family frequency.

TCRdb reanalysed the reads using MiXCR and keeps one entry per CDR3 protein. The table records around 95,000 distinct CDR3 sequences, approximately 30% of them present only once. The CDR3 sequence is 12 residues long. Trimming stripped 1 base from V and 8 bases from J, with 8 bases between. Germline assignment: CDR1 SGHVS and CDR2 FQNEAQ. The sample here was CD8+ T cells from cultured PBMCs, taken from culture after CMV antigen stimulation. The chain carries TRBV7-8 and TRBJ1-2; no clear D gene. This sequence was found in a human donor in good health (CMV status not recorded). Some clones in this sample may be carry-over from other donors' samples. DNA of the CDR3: TGTGCCAGCAGCTTAGGGTGGGAAGGCTACACCTTC. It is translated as CASSLGWEGYTF. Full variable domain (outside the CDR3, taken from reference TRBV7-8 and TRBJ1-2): GAGVSQSPRYKVAKRGQDVALRCDPISGHVSLFWYQQALGQGPEFLTYFQNEAQLDKSGLPSDRFFAERPEGSVSTLKIQRTQQEDSAVYLCASSLGWEGYTFGSGTRLTVV.